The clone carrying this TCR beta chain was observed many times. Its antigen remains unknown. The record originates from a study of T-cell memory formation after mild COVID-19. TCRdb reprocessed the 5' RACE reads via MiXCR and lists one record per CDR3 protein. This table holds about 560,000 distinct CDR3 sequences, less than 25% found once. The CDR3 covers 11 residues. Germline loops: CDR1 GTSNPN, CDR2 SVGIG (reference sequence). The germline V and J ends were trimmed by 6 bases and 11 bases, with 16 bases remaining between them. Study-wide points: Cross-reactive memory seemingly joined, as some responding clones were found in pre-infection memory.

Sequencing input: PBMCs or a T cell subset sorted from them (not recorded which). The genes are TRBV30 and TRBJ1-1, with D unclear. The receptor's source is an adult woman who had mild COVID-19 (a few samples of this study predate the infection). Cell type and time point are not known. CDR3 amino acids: CACEGYREAFF. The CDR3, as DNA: TGTGCCTGTGAGGGATACCGAGAGGCTTTCTTT.